This entry is about one T cell receptor beta chain. The antigen is undetermined. These data belong to a study of blood T cells in healthy people across ages. A sample-barcoded 5' primer and a J-beta primer mix were used in a second PCR of about 7 to 11 cycles. TCRdb fed the 5' RACE reads into MiXCR, producing one record per CDR3 protein. The data hold 1.5 million to 2 million distinct CDR3 sequences, with around 36% observed a single time. V lost 7 bases and J 6 bases, leaving 11 bases between the germline ends. Germline V gene lookup returns CDR1 SGDLS and CDR2 YYNGEE. CDR3 size: 13 residues. General observations from the study: Shifts in expanded clonotypes may have been confounded by donor CMV status, which was unknown.

The source is a young woman in good health. Material for sequencing was blood. The J gene is TRBJ1-6, the V gene TRBV9; perhaps TRBD1 as D (5 bases). In DNA form, the CDR3 reads TGTGCCAGCGGGGGGGAGAGTAATTCACCCCTCCACTTT. This encodes CASGGESNSPLHF.